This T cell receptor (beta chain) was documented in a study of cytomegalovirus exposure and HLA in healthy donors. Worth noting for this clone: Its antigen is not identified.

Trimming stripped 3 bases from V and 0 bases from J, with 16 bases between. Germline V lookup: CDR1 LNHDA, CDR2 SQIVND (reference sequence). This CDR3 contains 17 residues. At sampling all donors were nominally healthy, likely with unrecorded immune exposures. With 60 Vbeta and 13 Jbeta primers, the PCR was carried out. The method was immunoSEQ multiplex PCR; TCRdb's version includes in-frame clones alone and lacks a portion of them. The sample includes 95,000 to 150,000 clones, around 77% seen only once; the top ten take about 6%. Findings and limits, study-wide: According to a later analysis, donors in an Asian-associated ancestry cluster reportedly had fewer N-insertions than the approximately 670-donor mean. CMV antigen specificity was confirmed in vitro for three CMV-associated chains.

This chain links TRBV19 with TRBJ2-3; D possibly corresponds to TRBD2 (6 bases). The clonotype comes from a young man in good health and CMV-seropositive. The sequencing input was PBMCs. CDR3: CASSIPRGSLSTDTQYF. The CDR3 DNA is TGTGCCAGTAGTATCCCTCGGGGGAGCCTTAGCACAGATACGCAGTATTTT.